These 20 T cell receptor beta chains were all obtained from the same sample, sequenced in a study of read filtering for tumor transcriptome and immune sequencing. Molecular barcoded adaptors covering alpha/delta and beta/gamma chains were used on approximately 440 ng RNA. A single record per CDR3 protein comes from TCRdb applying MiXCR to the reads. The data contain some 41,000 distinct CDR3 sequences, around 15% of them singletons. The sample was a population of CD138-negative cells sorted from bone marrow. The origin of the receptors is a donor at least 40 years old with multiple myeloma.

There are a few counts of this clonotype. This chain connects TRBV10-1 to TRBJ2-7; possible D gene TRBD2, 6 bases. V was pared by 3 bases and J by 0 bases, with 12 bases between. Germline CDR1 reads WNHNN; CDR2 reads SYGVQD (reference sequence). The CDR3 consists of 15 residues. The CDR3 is CASSDGAGSSYEQYF. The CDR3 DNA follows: TGCGCCAGCAGTGATGGAGCGGGTAGCTCCTACGAGCAGTACTTC.

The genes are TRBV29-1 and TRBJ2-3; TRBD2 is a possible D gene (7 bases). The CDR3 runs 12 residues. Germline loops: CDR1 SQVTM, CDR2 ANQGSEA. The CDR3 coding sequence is TGCGGCGGGGAGGGGGACACAGATACGCAGTATTTT. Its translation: CGGEGDTDTQYF.

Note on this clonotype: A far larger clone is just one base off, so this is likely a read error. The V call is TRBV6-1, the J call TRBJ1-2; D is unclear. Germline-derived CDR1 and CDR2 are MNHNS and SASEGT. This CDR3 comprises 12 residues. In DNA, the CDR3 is TGTGCCAGCGTCGCGGGAGACAAACGCTACGCCTTC. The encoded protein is CASVAGDKRYAF.

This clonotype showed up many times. The chain's CDR3 is CSAREESGLATEAFF. Written as DNA, the CDR3 is TGCAGTGCTAGAGAAGAGTCAGGGTTGGCCACTGAAGCTTTCTTT. The chain is built from TRBV20-1 and TRBJ1-1, with D possibly being TRBD1 (5 bases). This CDR3 comprises 15 residues. With 0 bases removed from V and 4 bases from J, the gap between germline ends came to 15 bases. In germline, CDR1 is DFQATT, CDR2 SNEGSKA (reference sequence).

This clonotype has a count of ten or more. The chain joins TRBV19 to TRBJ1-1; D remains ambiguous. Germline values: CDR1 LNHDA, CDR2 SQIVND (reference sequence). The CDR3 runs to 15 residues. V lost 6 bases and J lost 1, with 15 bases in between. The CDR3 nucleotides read TGTGCCAGTAGCCCAGTAGGGCCGCCGAACACTGAAGCTTTCTTT. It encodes CASSPVGPPNTEAFF.

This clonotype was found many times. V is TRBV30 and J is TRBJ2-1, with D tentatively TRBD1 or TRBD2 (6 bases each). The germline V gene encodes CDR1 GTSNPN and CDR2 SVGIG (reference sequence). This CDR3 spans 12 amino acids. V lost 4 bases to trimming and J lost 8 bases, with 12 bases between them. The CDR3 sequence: CAWTTGADEQFF. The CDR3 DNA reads TGTGCCTGGACAACGGGGGCGGATGAGCAGTTCTTC.

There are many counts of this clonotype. CDR3 residues: CSVPASSAGEVTGELFF. CDR3 nucleotide sequence: TGCAGCGTACCCGCTAGCTCGGCGGGAGAGGTCACCGGGGAGCTGTTTTTT. The rearrangement uses TRBV29-1 and TRBJ2-2; 7 bases agree with TRBD2. CDR1 and CDR2 from the germline V gene are SQVTM and ANQGSEA. The V and J ends lost 6 bases and 4 bases, in that order; junction bases with no gene match: 17. This CDR3 is built from 17 residues.

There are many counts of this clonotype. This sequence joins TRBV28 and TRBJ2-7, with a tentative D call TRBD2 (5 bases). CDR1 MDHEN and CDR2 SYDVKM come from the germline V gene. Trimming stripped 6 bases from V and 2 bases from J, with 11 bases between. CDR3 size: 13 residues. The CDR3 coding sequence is TGTGCCAGCAGATCTTCGGGGACCTACGAGCAGTACTTC. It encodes CASRSSGTYEQYF.

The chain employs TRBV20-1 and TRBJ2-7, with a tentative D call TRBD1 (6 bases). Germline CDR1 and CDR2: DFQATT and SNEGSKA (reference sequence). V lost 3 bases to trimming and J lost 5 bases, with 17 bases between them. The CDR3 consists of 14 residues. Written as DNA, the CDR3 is TGCAGTGCTAGGAAACAGGGTTTTACGAACGAGCAGTACTTC. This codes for CSARKQGFTNEQYF.

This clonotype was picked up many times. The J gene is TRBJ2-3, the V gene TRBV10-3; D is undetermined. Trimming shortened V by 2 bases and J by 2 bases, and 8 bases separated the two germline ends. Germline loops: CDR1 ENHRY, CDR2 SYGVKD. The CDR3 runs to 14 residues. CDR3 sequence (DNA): TGTGCCATCAGTGAGGTCGGTCCCACAGATACGCAGTATTTT. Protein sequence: CAISEVGPTDTQYF.

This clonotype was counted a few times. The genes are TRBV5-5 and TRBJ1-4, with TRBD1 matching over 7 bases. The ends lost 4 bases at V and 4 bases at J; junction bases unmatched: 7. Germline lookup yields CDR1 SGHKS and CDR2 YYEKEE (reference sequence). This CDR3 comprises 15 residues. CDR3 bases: TGTGCCAGCAGCCTTCGGGACAGCCGTAATGAAAAACTGTTTTTT. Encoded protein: CASSLRDSRNEKLFF.

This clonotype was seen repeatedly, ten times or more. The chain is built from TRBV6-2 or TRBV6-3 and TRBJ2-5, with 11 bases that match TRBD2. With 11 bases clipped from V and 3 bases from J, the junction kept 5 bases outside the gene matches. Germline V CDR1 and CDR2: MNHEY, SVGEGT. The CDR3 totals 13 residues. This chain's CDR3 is CACSLAGEETQYF. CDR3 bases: TGTGCCTGCTCACTAGCGGGAGAAGAGACCCAGTACTTC.

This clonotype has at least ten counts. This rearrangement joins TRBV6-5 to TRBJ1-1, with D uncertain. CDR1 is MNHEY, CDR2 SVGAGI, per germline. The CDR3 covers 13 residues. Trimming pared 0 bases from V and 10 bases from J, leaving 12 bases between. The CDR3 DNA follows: TGTGCCAGCAGTTACTCGTTCCGAACCCTAGCTTTCTTT. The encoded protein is CASSYSFRTLAFF.

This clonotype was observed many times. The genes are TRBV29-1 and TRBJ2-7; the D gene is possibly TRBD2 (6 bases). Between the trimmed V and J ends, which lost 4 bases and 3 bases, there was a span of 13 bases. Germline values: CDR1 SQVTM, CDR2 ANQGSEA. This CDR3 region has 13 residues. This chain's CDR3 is CSVGRGGVYEQYF. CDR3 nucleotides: TGCAGCGTTGGGAGGGGTGGAGTCTACGAGCAGTACTTC.

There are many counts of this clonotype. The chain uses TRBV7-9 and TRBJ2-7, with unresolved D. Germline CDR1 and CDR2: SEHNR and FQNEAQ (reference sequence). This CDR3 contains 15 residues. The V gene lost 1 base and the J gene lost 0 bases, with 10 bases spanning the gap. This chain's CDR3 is CASSLEAVSSYEQYF. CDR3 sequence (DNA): TGTGCCAGCAGCTTAGAGGCAGTGAGCTCCTACGAGCAGTACTTC.

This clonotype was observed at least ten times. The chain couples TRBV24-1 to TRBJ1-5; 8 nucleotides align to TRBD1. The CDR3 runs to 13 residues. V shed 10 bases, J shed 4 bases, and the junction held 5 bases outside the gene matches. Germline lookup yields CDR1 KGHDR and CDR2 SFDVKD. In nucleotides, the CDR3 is TGTGCCACAGCTGGGACAGGAAATCAGCCCCAGCATTTT. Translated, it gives CATAGTGNQPQHF.

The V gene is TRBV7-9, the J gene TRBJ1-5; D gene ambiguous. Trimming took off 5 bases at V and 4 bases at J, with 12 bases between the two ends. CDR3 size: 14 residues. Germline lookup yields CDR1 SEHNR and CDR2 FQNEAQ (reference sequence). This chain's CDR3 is CASSLDGKNQPQHF. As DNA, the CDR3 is TGTGCCAGCAGCCTTGACGGAAAGAATCAGCCCCAGCATTTT.

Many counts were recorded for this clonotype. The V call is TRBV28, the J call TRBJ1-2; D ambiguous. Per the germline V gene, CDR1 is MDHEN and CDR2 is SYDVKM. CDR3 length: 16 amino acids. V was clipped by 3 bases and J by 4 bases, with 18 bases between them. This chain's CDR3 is CASSLFPDGSGYGYTF. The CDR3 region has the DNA TGTGCCAGCAGTTTGTTCCCGGACGGGTCTGGCTATGGCTACACCTTC.

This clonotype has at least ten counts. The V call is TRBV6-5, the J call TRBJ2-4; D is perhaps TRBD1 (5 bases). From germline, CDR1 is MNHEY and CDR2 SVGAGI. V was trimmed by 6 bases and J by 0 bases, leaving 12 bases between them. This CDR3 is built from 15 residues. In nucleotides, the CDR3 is TGTGCCAGCAGAGTAGACAGCCTAGCCAAAAACATTCAGTACTTC. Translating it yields CASRVDSLAKNIQYF.

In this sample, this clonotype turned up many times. CDR3 sequence reads: CASSPLAGGPYEQYF. The DNA of the CDR3 is TGCGCCAGCAGCCCACTAGCGGGTGGGCCCTACGAGCAGTACTTC. This chain connects TRBV4-3 to TRBJ2-7; 9 bases agree with TRBD2. Germline values: CDR1 LGHNA, CDR2 YSLEER. Unmatched junction bases numbered 6, after V lost 4 bases and J lost 2 bases. This CDR3 is 15 amino acids long.